A single sample gave rise to the 3 T cell receptor beta chains below, sequenced in a study of T cell responses to AZD1222 COVID-19 vaccine. TCRdb's table, derived via immunoSEQ multiplex PCR, lists solely in-frame clones and lacks some. The sample lists 20,000 or so clones; roughly four fifths were seen once. The specimen comprised peripheral blood, sampled 28 days after the second AZD1222 dose. The receptors stem from an adult who received the AZD1222 COVID-19 vaccine.

The CDR3 coding sequence is TGTGCCAGCAGCTCTGGCGGTCTAGCGGGATCAAACTACGAGCAGTACTTC. Residues: CASSSGGLAGSNYEQYF. The chain joins TRBV6-2 or TRBV6-3 to TRBJ2-7; 9 bases match TRBD2. The CDR3 runs 17 residues. The V segment lost 6 bases and the J segment 3 bases; nucleotides outside the gene matches: 15. CDR1 is MNHEY, CDR2 SVGEGT, per germline.

This chain uses TRBV5-5 with TRBJ1-2; no clear D. This CDR3 spans 15 amino acids. V was trimmed by 4 bases and J by 4 bases, leaving 17 bases between them. Germline values: CDR1 SGHKS, CDR2 YYEKEE (reference sequence). In DNA form, the CDR3 reads TGTGCCAGCAGCCCCATTCGGAGGGAGGGCTATGGCTACACCTTC. As protein: CASSPIRREGYGYTF.

This rearrangement joins TRBV5-1 to TRBJ2-1; no definite D call. Germline values: CDR1 SGHRS, CDR2 YFSETQ. The V end lost 5 bases, the J end lost 0 bases, and 12 bases lay between the germline ends. CDR3 size: 15 residues. CDR3 DNA: TGCGCCAGCAGAGAAGGGCAACGCTCCTACAATGAGCAGTTCTTC. Its protein product is CASREGQRSYNEQFF.